Below, 30 T cell receptor beta chains from the same sample are listed, as sequenced in a study of Ad26.COV2.S vaccination and SARS-CoV-2 variants. Treatment here: approximately 18 received Ad26.COV2.S at low or high dose, single or two shots; five or six received placebo; per-sample allocation not given. Sampling took place 63 days after the first vaccine or placebo injection. Clones were sequenced by immunoSEQ multiplex PCR, and TCRdb holds only the in-frame ones, with some missing. This table has 300,000 to 450,000 clones, 70% to 90% appearing once. The sequencing used peripheral blood, collected in a trial of Ad26.COV2.S vaccine versus placebo. All receptors derive from a person between 18 and 65 years old who received the Ad26.COV2.S COVID-19 vaccine or a placebo.

The chain recombines TRBV10-2 with TRBJ2-3; 7 bases are a match to TRBD2. J was trimmed by 5 bases and V by 3 bases; bases with no gene match: 11. The germline CDR1 and CDR2 sequences are WSHSY and SAAADI. CDR3 length: 16 residues. CDR3 sequence (DNA): TGCGCCAGCAGTGACACTAGCGCCACGAGTGGAGATACGCAGTATTTT. This gives the protein CASSDTSATSGDTQYF.

The genes are TRBV4-1 and TRBJ2-3; tentatively, D is TRBD2 (5 bases). Between the trimmed V and J ends, which lost 1 base and 1 base, there was a span of 12 bases. Per the germline V gene, CDR1 is MGHRA and CDR2 is YSYEKL. This CDR3 is 16 amino acids long. CDR3 sequence (DNA): TGCGCCAGCAGCCAAGGGGCAACAGCGGGCACAGATACGCAGTATTTT. Protein sequence: CASSQGATAGTDTQYF.

The CDR3 is CSVELKAKNIQYF. As DNA, the CDR3 is TGCAGCGTTGAACTAAAAGCCAAAAACATTCAGTACTTC. J is TRBJ2-4 and V is TRBV29-1; no clear D gene. The CDR3 has 13 amino acids. V was clipped by 2 bases and J by 0 bases, with 5 bases between them. Germline V gene data show CDR1 as SQVTM and CDR2 as ANQGSEA.

This chain joins TRBV27 and TRBJ2-7; 10 bases match TRBD1. Germline CDR1 is MNHEY and CDR2 is SMNVEV (reference sequence). J was trimmed by 6 bases and V by 5 bases; bases with no gene match: 4. This CDR3 comprises 13 residues. The CDR3 DNA follows: TGTGCCAGCAGTCCCTGGGACAGGGGCGAGCAGTACTTC. Its protein is CASSPWDRGEQYF.

V usage is TRBV3-1 (or the pseudogene TRBV3-2) and J usage is TRBJ2-3; 9 bases match TRBD2. CDR1 and CDR2 (germline): LGHDT, YNNKEL (reference sequence). Trimming cost V 7 bases and J 1 base; bases outside gene matches: 18. CDR3 length equals 19 residues. The CDR3 reads CASTVCRFLAGQCTDTQYF. CDR3 DNA: TGTGCCAGCACTGTCTGCAGGTTTCTAGCGGGACAATGCACAGATACGCAGTATTTT.

The chain recombines TRBV5-1 with TRBJ2-3; D gene uncertain. This CDR3 spans 9 amino acids. V shed 5 bases and J shed 10 bases, with 5 bases lying between them. Germline loops: CDR1 SGHRS, CDR2 YFSETQ. This CDR3 is CASSVPQYF. The DNA for the CDR3 is TGCGCCAGCAGTGTTCCGCAGTATTTT.

Worth noting for this clone: Other DNA sequences in the sample encode the same CDR3. The chain employs TRBV6-6 and TRBJ2-7; the match to TRBD1 covers 10 bases. From germline, CDR1 is MNHNY and CDR2 SVGAGI (reference sequence). V was pared by 5 bases and J by 4 bases, with 14 bases of the junction left unmatched. This CDR3 comprises 17 residues. The CDR3 here is CASSQTGGGGSGYEQYF. The DNA of the CDR3 is TGTGCCAGCAGTCAGACAGGGGGCGGGGGTAGTGGGTACGAGCAGTACTTC.

The V and J genes are TRBV25-1 and TRBJ1-4; D gene ambiguous. Trimming cost V 3 bases and J 4 bases, with 12 bases left between them. From germline, CDR1 is MGHDK and CDR2 SYGVNS. The CDR3 runs to 15 residues. The CDR3 loop reads CASSEPLMINEKLFF. The CDR3 nucleotides read TGTGCCAGCAGTGAGCCCCTGATGATTAATGAAAAACTGTTTTTT.

This chain joins TRBV7-2 and TRBJ1-6, with TRBD1 matching 9 bases. V dropped 2 bases and J dropped 15; count of bases not matched to a gene: 11. The CDR3 covers 15 residues. The V gene's germline CDR1 is SGHTA and CDR2 FQGNSA. The CDR3 bases are TGTGCCAGCAGCTTATGGGGCGGACAGGGGTTGTTCCTCCACTTT. This encodes CASSLWGGQGLFLHF.

This clone turned up a few times. The chain recombines TRBV18 with TRBJ2-7, with D perhaps matching TRBD1 or TRBD2 (5 bases each). Trimming left V 4 bases short and J 1 base short, with 11 bases between. The CDR3 length is 14 residues. Germline-derived CDR1 and CDR2 are KGHSH and LQKENI. The CDR3 here is CASSLGRRSYEQYF. In DNA, the CDR3 is TGTGCCAGCTCACTGGGACGGCGGTCCTACGAGCAGTACTTC.

The V gene is TRBV15, the J gene TRBJ1-1, with D possibly matching TRBD1 (5 bases). This CDR3 spans 15 amino acids. V was clipped by 1 base and J by 3 bases, with 12 bases between them. Looked up from germline, CDR1 is LNHNV and CDR2 is YYDKDF (reference sequence). The CDR3 region is CATSRGGQPDTEAFF. CDR3 nucleotide sequence: TGTGCCACCAGCAGAGGGGGCCAACCGGACACTGAAGCTTTCTTT.

Ten or more counts support this clone. The genes are TRBV29-1 and TRBJ1-1, with unresolved D. This CDR3 contains 12 residues. The V gene lost 0 bases and the J gene lost 1 base, with 3 bases spanning the gap. Germline assignment: CDR1 SQVTM and CDR2 ANQGSEA. CDR3 coding DNA: TGCAGCGTTGAAGAGGGGAACACTGAAGCTTTCTTT. This encodes CSVEEGNTEAFF.

V and J are TRBV20-1 and TRBJ1-1; D may be TRBD1 (6 bases). The CDR3 covers 12 residues. Germline V gene sequence: CDR1 DFQATT, CDR2 SNEGSKA (reference sequence). The germline V and J ends were trimmed by 3 bases and 7 bases, with 12 bases remaining between them. In DNA form, the CDR3 reads TGCAGTGCTAGTATGGGGGGCGGTGAAGCTTTCTTT. Amino acids: CSASMGGGEAFF.

The chain links TRBV7-2 to TRBJ1-1; 9 positions agree with TRBD1. J was trimmed by 11 bases and V by 3 bases; bases with no gene match: 7. The V gene's germline CDR1 is SGHTA and CDR2 FQGNSA. This CDR3 comprises 13 residues. The CDR3 coding sequence is TGTGCCAGCAGCTTTACAGGGGGCATACGGGCTTTCTTT. Protein sequence: CASSFTGGIRAFF.

The V and J genes are TRBV7-2 and TRBJ2-7; possibly TRBD1 or TRBD2 for D (7 bases each). The CDR3 is 13 amino acids. Trimming left V 1 base short and J 9 bases short, with 13 bases between. CDR1 is SGHTA, CDR2 FQGNSA, per germline. The chain's CDR3 is CASSLGQGGVQYF. The CDR3, as DNA: TGTGCCAGCAGCTTAGGTCAGGGGGGGGTGCAGTACTTC.

J is TRBJ1-1 and V is TRBV19, with D tentatively TRBD1 (6 bases). Per germline, CDR1 LNHDA and CDR2 SQIVND (reference sequence). The ends were cut back, 3 bases at V and 7 bases at J, with 18 bases in the middle. CDR3 length: 15 residues. The CDR3 loop is CASSIRGKGVGEAFF. CDR3 bases: TGTGCCAGTAGTATTAGAGGGAAGGGGGTAGGTGAAGCTTTCTTT.

The chain couples TRBV5-4 to TRBJ2-7, with 9 nucleotides matching TRBD1. Germline V lookup: CDR1 SGHNT, CDR2 YYREEE (reference sequence). The CDR3 has 14 amino acids. The junction had 8 bases not matched to a gene; V was cut back by 5 bases and J by 5 bases. CDR3 protein: CASRPGTGQNEQYF. DNA of the CDR3: TGTGCCAGCAGACCCGGGACAGGGCAAAACGAGCAGTACTTC.

The chain recombines TRBV14 with TRBJ2-1; 9 bases match TRBD2. The germline V gene encodes CDR1 SGHDN and CDR2 FVKESK. After removal of 0 bases from V and 4 bases from J, the junction contained 7 bases not matched to a gene. The CDR3 is 17 amino acids. In DNA form, the CDR3 reads TGTGCCAGCAGCCAAGATCAGCTAGCGGGAAAATACAATGAGCAGTTCTTC. It encodes CASSQDQLAGKYNEQFF.

The chain recombines TRBV28 with TRBJ2-5, with 10 nucleotides matching TRBD2. This CDR3 has 15 amino acids. V trimming: 6 bases; J trimming: 5 bases; junction bases outside the gene matches: 9. CDR1 is MDHEN and CDR2 is SYDVKM in the germline V gene. CDR3 sequence (DNA): TGTGCCAGCAGCCCAAACCCGGGACTAGCGGAGACCCAGTACTTC. Translating gives CASSPNPGLAETQYF.

The CDR3 here is CASSLVGGVTEAFF. DNA for the CDR3: TGTGCCAGCAGCTTGGTGGGGGGCGTGACTGAAGCTTTCTTT. V and J are TRBV5-4 and TRBJ1-1, with D maybe TRBD1 (6 bases). Trimming shortened V by 0 bases and J by 5 bases, and 11 bases separated the two germline ends. Per germline, CDR1 SGHNT and CDR2 YYREEE (reference sequence). The CDR3 runs to 14 residues.

The genes are TRBV2 and TRBJ2-3, with D possibly TRBD2 on 5 matching bases. The CDR3 spans 14 residues. Trimming removed 2 bases from V and 6 bases from J, with 12 bases in between. The germline V gene has CDR1 SNHLY and CDR2 FYNNEI. The CDR3 spells CASSERRSDDTQYF. The CDR3 DNA follows: TGTGCCAGCAGTGAAAGGAGGTCTGACGATACGCAGTATTTT.

The chain uses TRBV9 and TRBJ2-1, with 7 nucleotides matching TRBD2. V lost 0 bases, J lost 5 bases, and 2 bases stayed unmatched. Germline V gene data show CDR1 as SGDLS and CDR2 as YYNGEE. This CDR3 is 14 amino acids long. The CDR3 bases are TGTGCCAGCAGCGTAGGGGGGAGGGACAATGAGCAGTTCTTC. Translating it yields CASSVGGRDNEQFF.

This chain joins TRBV18 and TRBJ2-1; 8 bases agree with TRBD1. The V and J ends lost 5 bases and 1 base, in that order; junction bases with no gene match: 4. Germline lookup yields CDR1 KGHSH and CDR2 LQKENI. The CDR3 is made up of 15 amino acids. This CDR3 is CASSGDRSSYNEQFF. In DNA, the CDR3 is TGTGCCAGCTCAGGGGACAGGTCTTCCTACAATGAGCAGTTCTTC.

As regards this clone: A junction boundary mismatches the germline segment, possibly from a read error. Other nucleotide sequences in the sample specify the same CDR3. The chain employs TRBV29-1 and TRBJ2-4; no clear D gene. This CDR3 comprises 12 residues. CDR1 is SQVTM, CDR2 ANQGSEA, per germline. The DNA of the CDR3 is TGCAGCGTTGTATCGGCCAAAAACATTCAATACTTC. It translates to CSVVSAKNIQYF.

V gene TRBV7-2 combines with J gene TRBJ1-1, with 7 positions matching TRBD1. With V trimmed by 5 bases and J by 7 bases, 4 bases remained unmatched. This CDR3 contains 12 residues. Germline CDR1 and CDR2: SGHTA and FQGNSA. The CDR3: CASSPRTGEAFF. CDR3 DNA sequence: TGTGCCAGCAGCCCCCGGACAGGTGAAGCTTTCTTT.

The V gene is TRBV11-2, the J gene TRBJ2-7; 10 bases align to TRBD2. V trimming: 3 bases; J trimming: 3 bases; junction bases outside the gene matches: 17. This CDR3 is 19 amino acids long. Germline V gene lookup returns CDR1 SGHAT and CDR2 FQNNGV. Written as DNA, the CDR3 is TGTGCCAGCAGCTTCGGTCAGGTGTCATCCACTAGCGGGATCTACGAGCAGTACTTC. Protein: CASSFGQVSSTSGIYEQYF.

The chain is built from TRBV7-6 and TRBJ1-5, with 8 bases lining up with TRBD1. CDR1 and CDR2 (germline): SGHVS, FNYEAQ. The V gene end was trimmed by 4 bases and the J gene end by 7 bases; junction bases not matched to a gene: 6. The CDR3 is made up of 14 amino acids. CDR3 sequence (DNA): TGTGCCAGCAGCTGGGGACAGGCCGGGCAGCCCCAGCATTTT. Translated, it gives CASSWGQAGQPQHF.

The chain has TRBV15 and TRBJ2-7, with a possible D match to TRBD2 (5 bases). V shed 0 bases and J shed 3 bases, with 9 bases lying between them. The CDR3 covers 14 residues. Germline loops: CDR1 LNHNV, CDR2 YYDKDF (reference sequence). The CDR3: CATSRDRTYYEQYF. The CDR3 DNA sequence: TGTGCCACCAGCAGAGATCGGACTTACTACGAGCAGTACTTC.

This chain links TRBV6-1 with TRBJ2-3, with D possibly being TRBD2 (6 bases). V was cut by 2 bases and J by 4 bases, with 13 bases left in between. Per the germline V gene, CDR1 is MNHNS and CDR2 is SASEGT. This CDR3 comprises 15 residues. CDR3 sequence (DNA): TGTGCCAGCAGTGAACAGACCCGCGGGGCAGATACGCAGTATTTT. Amino acids: CASSEQTRGADTQYF.

J is TRBJ2-2 and V is TRBV7-9; 7 bases line up with TRBD2. This CDR3 spans 16 amino acids. Losses at the gene ends were 1 base for V and 3 bases for J; bases not matched to a gene: 5. CDR1 and CDR2 (germline): SEHNR, FQNEAQ (reference sequence). CDR3 region: CASSLGGGADTGELFF. The CDR3 DNA is TGTGCCAGCAGCTTAGGGGGAGGGGCTGACACCGGGGAGCTGTTTTTT. The complete variable domain, with remaining parts taken from reference TRBV7-9 and TRBJ2-2, reads DTGVSQNPRHKITKRGQNVTFRCDPISEHNRLYWYRQTLGQGPEFLTYFQNEAQLEKSRLLSDRFSAERPKGSFSTLEIQRTEQGDSAMYLCASSLGGGADTGELFFGEGSRLTVL.